A single sample is the source of the 24 T cell receptor beta chains below, sequenced in a study of CD8 T cells in acute hepatitis C reinfection. Some clones are missing from TCRdb's copy, which holds only in-frame ones; the method was immunoSEQ multiplex PCR. Of 30,000 to 40,000 clones listed, 80% to 90% were seen once; the top ten hold roughly 0.51%. The time point denotes: naive CD8 control sorted from an acute-time-point sample. What was sequenced was naive CD8+ T cells from PBMCs. The receptors come from a young man with chronic hepatitis C.

This clone came up a few times. The chain is built from TRBV25-1 and TRBJ1-5, with D possibly TRBD1 on 6 matching bases. There are 14 residues in the CDR3. With 5 bases removed from V and 6 bases from J, the gap between germline ends came to 14 bases. Germline CDR1 and CDR2: MGHDK and SYGVNS. CDR3 sequence (DNA): TGTGCCAGCAGTCCAGCAGGGACAAGTCAGCCCCAGCATTTT. Translating gives CASSPAGTSQPQHF.

The chain combines TRBV27 with TRBJ2-3; D gene ambiguous. Trimming left V 2 bases short and J 4 bases short, with 7 bases between. Germline CDR1 MNHEY, CDR2 SMNVEV (reference sequence). This CDR3 region has 13 residues. This chain's CDR3 is CASSLLDADTQYF. The CDR3 DNA sequence: TGTGCCAGCAGTTTACTAGATGCAGATACGCAGTATTTT.

The J gene is TRBJ1-6, the V gene TRBV21-1. TRBV21-1 is recorded as a pseudogene. CDR3 length equals 16 residues. CDR3 in amino acids: CASASEGSSYNSPLHF. The CDR3 DNA reads TGTGCCAGCGCCAGTGAGGGGAGCTCCTATAATTCACCCCTCCACTTT.

J is TRBJ2-3 and V is TRBV10-3, with 7 bases lining up with TRBD1. Germline V gives CDR1 ENHRY, CDR2 SYGVKD. With 3 bases clipped from V and 2 bases from J, the junction kept 5 bases outside the gene matches. The CDR3 is made up of 15 amino acids. DNA of the CDR3: TGTGCCATCAGTGAAGGGACAGCACTCACAGATACGCAGTATTTT. Translating it yields CAISEGTALTDTQYF.

This clone was detected once. The rearrangement joins TRBV19 to TRBJ2-7; 10 bases match TRBD2. The ends lost 0 bases at V and 2 bases at J; junction bases unmatched: 4. The CDR3 runs 16 residues. CDR1 is LNHDA, CDR2 SQIVND, per germline (reference sequence). DNA for the CDR3: TGTGCCAGTAGTATAGAGGCTAGCGGGGGCCCCTACGAGCAGTACTTC. As protein: CASSIEASGGPYEQYF.

The chain is built from TRBV7-6 and TRBJ2-7; D remains ambiguous. Trimming took off 3 bases at V and 4 bases at J, with 10 bases between the two ends. This CDR3 has 13 amino acids. Looked up from germline, CDR1 is SGHVS and CDR2 is FNYEAQ. In DNA, the CDR3 is TGTGCCAGCAGCTTTTCCGAGGTTTACGAGCAGTACTTC. Amino acid sequence: CASSFSEVYEQYF.

This CDR3 reads CAWTSGSYEQYF. As DNA, the CDR3 is TGTGCCTGGACTAGCGGCTCCTACGAGCAGTACTTC. The chain recombines TRBV30 with TRBJ2-7; 7 bases align to TRBD2. CDR1 and CDR2 from the germline V gene are GTSNPN and SVGIG (reference sequence). The CDR3 loop spans 12 amino acids. V was clipped by 4 bases and J by 0 bases; unmatched bases: 0.

This chain connects TRBV5-4 to TRBJ2-7, with D hard to call. V lost 1 base, J lost 6 bases, and 11 bases lay in between. Germline-derived CDR1 and CDR2 are SGHNT and YYREEE (reference sequence). This CDR3 contains 13 residues. The CDR3 sequence is CASSLPFGPEQYF. The DNA of the CDR3 is TGTGCCAGCAGCTTGCCGTTCGGGCCCGAGCAGTACTTC.

The sample holds one count of this clone. The chain links TRBV7-9 to TRBJ2-3, with 14 bases that match TRBD2. Germline CDR1 is SEHNR and CDR2 is FQNEAQ (reference sequence). With V trimmed by 4 bases and J by 4 bases, 7 bases remained unmatched. The CDR3 contains 17 residues. The CDR3 loop reads CASSWGGTSGSSDTQYF. The CDR3 DNA reads TGTGCCAGCAGCTGGGGGGGGACTAGCGGGAGTTCAGATACGCAGTATTTT. Complete variable domain (other parts from reference TRBV7-9 and TRBJ2-3): DTGVSQNPRHKITKRGQNVTFRCDPISEHNRLYWYRQTLGQGPEFLTYFQNEAQLEKSRLLSDRFSAERPKGSFSTLEIQRTEQGDSAMYLCASSWGGTSGSSDTQYFGPGTRLTVL.

In the case of this clone: The junction does not match germline at one end; this may be a read error. CDR3 in amino acids: CASSPRTSGSPGIF. The CDR3 nucleotides read TGTGCCAGCAGTCCCAGGACTAGCGGTTCCCCCGGGATCTTC. The chain recombines TRBV28 with TRBJ2-1, with 10 bases identical to TRBD2. Germline V gives CDR1 MDHEN, CDR2 SYDVKM. The CDR3 covers 14 residues.

This chain links TRBV5-1 with TRBJ2-7, with D perhaps TRBD1 or TRBD2 (6 bases each). CDR3 size: 16 residues. V was shortened by 0 bases and J by 2 bases, with 15 bases between the two germline ends. The germline gives CDR1 SGHRS, CDR2 YFSETQ. The CDR3: CASSLGVRGVPYEQYF. The CDR3 DNA reads as TGCGCCAGCAGCTTGGGGGTGAGGGGGGTTCCCTACGAGCAGTACTTC.

This clone has just a few counts. The chain couples TRBV7-9 to TRBJ1-3; D is undetermined. This CDR3 has 17 residues. Trimming took off 1 base at V and 0 bases at J, with 13 bases between the two ends. Germline values: CDR1 SEHNR, CDR2 FQNEAQ (reference sequence). This chain's CDR3 is CASSLVVATFSGNTIYF. CDR3 nucleotides: TGTGCCAGCAGCTTAGTTGTTGCGACATTCTCTGGAAACACCATATATTTT.

The chain joins TRBV2 to TRBJ2-2; D not resolved. The CDR3 covers 16 residues. The V gene lost 2 bases and the J gene lost 1 base, with 11 bases spanning the gap. The germline CDR1 and CDR2 sequences are SNHLY and FYNNEI. The chain's CDR3 is CASSEWPAGNTGELFF. DNA for the CDR3: TGTGCCAGCAGTGAATGGCCGGCAGGGAACACCGGGGAGCTGTTTTTT.

The V call is TRBV27, the J call TRBJ2-7; a possible D gene is TRBD2 (5 bases). CDR3 length equals 13 residues. V was shortened by 3 bases and J by 3 bases, with 9 bases between the two germline ends. Germline values: CDR1 MNHEY, CDR2 SMNVEV (reference sequence). CDR3 residues: CASSLEDSYEQYF. The CDR3 DNA follows: TGTGCCAGCAGTTTGGAGGATAGCTACGAGCAGTACTTC.

This sequence joins TRBV30 and TRBJ2-7; TRBD1 agrees at 7 bases. Trimming took 2 bases from V and 3 from J; bases not matched to a gene: 4. The length of the CDR3 is 13 residues. CDR1 is GTSNPN, CDR2 SVGIG, per germline (reference sequence). In DNA form, the CDR3 reads TGTGCCTGGAGTCCAGGACAGGACTACGAGCAGTACTTC. Residues: CAWSPGQDYEQYF. Full variable domain (missing parts from reference TRBV30 and TRBJ2-7): SQTIHQWPATLVQPVGSPLSLECTVEGTSNPNLYWYRQAAGRGLQLLFYSVGIGQISSEVPQNLSASRPQDRQFILSSKKLLLSDSGFYLCAWSPGQDYEQYFGPGTRLTVT.

CDR3 sequence: CASSLAVGVGLGATDTQYF. The CDR3 DNA follows: TGTGCCAGCAGCTTAGCCGTCGGAGTAGGACTAGGGGCAACAGATACGCAGTATTTT. The V gene is TRBV7-6, the J gene TRBJ2-3; 7 bases match TRBD2. This CDR3 has 19 amino acids. Germline V gene lookup returns CDR1 SGHVS and CDR2 FNYEAQ. The V and J ends lost 0 bases and 3 bases, in that order; junction bases with no gene match: 15.

This sequence joins TRBV5-6 and TRBJ1-3, with D possibly matching TRBD1 (5 bases). This CDR3 has 16 amino acids. The ends were cut back, 0 bases at V and 0 bases at J, with 10 bases in the middle. The germline V gene encodes CDR1 SGHDT and CDR2 YYEEEE. CDR3 amino acids: CASSLAGISSGNTIYF. The CDR3 bases are TGTGCCAGCAGCTTGGCAGGGATAAGCTCTGGAAACACCATATATTTT.

V gene TRBV27 combines with J gene TRBJ2-1, with D unclear. Germline loops: CDR1 MNHEY, CDR2 SMNVEV (reference sequence). The CDR3 contains 15 residues. Trimming stripped 0 bases from V and 3 bases from J, with 9 bases between. CDR3 in DNA: TGTGCCAGCAGTTTATCCGCCAGCATCTACAATGAGCAGTTCTTC. It encodes CASSLSASIYNEQFF.

The gene calls are TRBV6-5 and TRBJ1-5, with D unclear. V shed 6 bases and J shed 6 bases, with 18 bases lying between them. The CDR3 length is 15 residues. CDR1 MNHEY and CDR2 SVGAGI come from the germline V gene. CDR3 nucleotides: TGTGCCAGCAGCCGACGGCCCTCCGGCGGTCAGCCCCAGCATTTT. Residues: CASSRRPSGGQPQHF.

J is TRBJ2-3 and V is TRBV4-1; no clear D gene. Looked up from germline, CDR1 is MGHRA and CDR2 is YSYEKL. The CDR3 is made up of 11 amino acids. Between the trimmed V and J ends, which lost 4 bases and 3 bases, there was a span of 2 bases. CDR3 residues: CASSLTDTQYF. CDR3 nucleotides: TGCGCCAGCAGCCTTACAGATACGCAGTATTTT.

This clone was counted a few times. This rearrangement joins TRBV2 to TRBJ2-2; D possibly uses TRBD1 or TRBD2 (5 bases each). The V end was cut by 11 bases, the J end by 3 bases, with 28 bases between. The CDR3 length is 18 residues. Germline CDR1 and CDR2: SNHLY and FYNNEI. The CDR3 protein is CAAQTAVLGAGDTGELFF. The CDR3 DNA reads as TGTGCCGCTCAAACAGCGGTGTTAGGGGCCGGGGACACCGGGGAGCTGTTTTTT.

V is TRBV7-3 and J is TRBJ2-7, with 9 positions matching TRBD2. The CDR3 runs to 15 residues. Germline V gives CDR1 SGHTA, CDR2 FQGTGA. V shed 8 bases, J shed 2 bases, and the junction held 10 bases outside the gene matches. In nucleotides, the CDR3 is TGTGCCAGCGCCCCGGGGACTAGCTACGCCTACGAGCAGTACTTC. Amino acids: CASAPGTSYAYEQYF.

The chain links TRBV4-3 to TRBJ2-3; tentatively, D is TRBD2 (5 bases). V shed 0 bases and J shed 2 bases, with 15 bases lying between them. This CDR3 is built from 17 residues. Germline V CDR1 and CDR2: LGHNA, YSLEER. CDR3 nucleotide sequence: TGCGCCAGCAGCCAAGAAGGGCCAGGACTCCTCACAGATACGCAGTATTTT. Its translation: CASSQEGPGLLTDTQYF.

V is TRBV7-3 and J is TRBJ2-1; a weak D match, TRBD2 (5 bases). The germline V and J ends were trimmed by 2 bases and 0 bases, with 11 bases remaining between them. CDR1 SGHTA and CDR2 FQGTGA come from the germline V gene. The CDR3 has 16 amino acids. CDR3 protein: CASSLEGSVSYNEQFF. Here the CDR3 DNA reads TGTGCCAGCAGCTTAGAAGGGAGCGTCTCCTACAATGAGCAGTTCTTC.